This T cell receptor (beta chain) derives from a study of CD4 and CD8 cells across lung adenocarcinoma regions. The CDR3 totals 12 residues. The V gene's germline CDR1 is MNHNS and CDR2 SASEGT. V was clipped by 5 bases and J by 4 bases, with 7 bases between them. The table lists this clonotype with a few counts. The patients had localized lung adenocarcinoma, a non-small cell subtype. TCRdb re-called the PCR reads through MiXCR, storing one row per CDR3 protein. The data show under 20,000 distinct CDR3 sequences, 51% seen once. The TCR comes from a female donor with lung adenocarcinoma. The CD4 and CD8 labels of this study may be unreliable. The chain combines TRBV6-1 with TRBJ2-3; TRBD2 might be the D (5 bases). The sequenced material came from CD8+ T cells from the center of a lung tumor. CDR3 coding DNA: TGTGCCAGCAGTACCGGGGCAGATACGCAGTATTTT. As protein: CASSTGADTQYF.